This T cell receptor (beta chain) stems from a study of cytomegalovirus exposure and HLA in healthy donors (dated by TCRdb to the late 2010s). In the study overall: According to an earlier analysis of around 600 of the donors, about 179 million T cells yielded 117 million unique TCR beta sequences and 250 to 350 Gb of sequence data. HLA typing covered class I and class II loci at four-digit resolution. The study aimed to test whether cataloging public T cell receptors could reveal signatures of past pathogen exposure. Around 330 gigabases of sequencing data and approximately 91 million unique TCR sequences made up an early release that covered several hundred HLA-typed donors. An earlier analysis of some 500 of the donors applied high-throughput TCR beta sequencing to assess whether each TCR beta V gene segment acted as functional or pseudogenic. Among the roughly 410 genotyped donors, about 83% belonged to the genetic ancestry cluster associated with self-reported Caucasian donors. A handful of DR-DQ haplotypes were handled as single units for association and clustering because linkage in the cohort was strong. To predict cytomegalovirus infection status, the study combined high-throughput TCR immunosequencing, statistical association of individual TCRs with disease status, and machine learning. Every repertoire in the discovery cohort had been generated on one and the same sequencing platform. A later genetic analysis used genome-wide SNP genotypes for about 55% of the 666 donors, treating that subset as a discovery cohort. Rather than using new phenotypic data, the later analysis identified candidate immune exposures from TCR beta sequences and from how often those sequences occurred across donors. On average, around 230,000 unique TCR beta nucleotide sequences were sequenced per donor among a few hundred genotyped donors of the cohort, with about 17% of those sequences being non-productive. The number of typed donors differed by locus: about 620-630 for A, B, C, DRB1 and DQB1; some 500 for DQA1; 606 for DPA1; and 400 to 480 for DPB1. Donor age, sex, ethnicity and CMV serostatus were compiled together with the repertoire data. Besides the first cohort of 666 subjects, a separate validation cohort made up of 120 different subjects was used. The study used immunosequencing to profile the T cell repertoires of approximately 640 subjects and linked those repertoires to cytomegalovirus serostatus. To study patterns of TCR occurrence, a later analysis re-analyzed previously published TCR beta repertoires from several hundred donors and added high-resolution HLA genotyping. General conclusions and limits of the study: In vitro tests confirmed that a few of the cytomegalovirus-associated TCR beta chains recognize cytomegalovirus antigens. HLA typing was unavailable for some donors at each locus, so association tests used only the typed subset. Most TCR sequences were seen in very few donors, while some public TCRs were found in many individuals. This cohort had only TCR beta chains sequenced, and the lack of alpha or paired-chain data limited which features could be detected. Approximately 16 rarely observed V segments, including chromosome 9 orphons, were excluded from the earlier analysis of some 590 of the donors because counts were too low. Some IMGT-functional V segments, including TRBV6-2 and TRBV6-3, could not be told apart with the 87-base-pair reads, so those segments were excluded. A later analysis associated around 16,000 TCR beta sequences with specific HLA alleles at a false discovery rate of 0.05. A later analysis found that TCR association rates varied across HLA loci, with DRB1 alleles showing the most associated TCRs and HLA-C alleles the fewest. According to a later genetic analysis, donors in an Asian-associated ancestry cluster had fewer N-insertions in productive TCRs than the approximately 610-donor mean. Linkage disequilibrium might explain the correlated functional status among segregating V segments, but an unknown experimental factor could not be excluded. The sequencing pipeline was judged likely to have produced a cluster of highly shared sequence variants as a technical artifact. An earlier analysis of roughly 570 of the donors showed that most TCR beta V segments appeared in productive rearrangements either about 87% or about 30% of the time, which broadly matched IMGT annotations. A later genetic analysis associated a missense DCLRE1C variant with V-gene and J-gene trimming of TCR beta chains, and an independent cohort replicated the association. In a later analysis, HLA-associated TCR beta chains were found to be more clonally expanded and to have lower generation probabilities than equally common non-associated chains. Assigning TCR associations to individual alleles was difficult when HLA alleles, especially DR and DQ, strongly co-occurred. For the cohort, immune exposure information was limited to CMV serostatus. A total of 150 or so TCR beta chains were listed by the study as associated with cytomegalovirus. In a later analysis, most CMV-associated TCR beta chains were found to appear HLA-restricted, with HLA associations seemingly driven largely by CMV exposure. Several of the top co-occurrence clusters appeared to be linked to parvovirus B19, influenza, CMV and Epstein-Barr virus, according to a later analysis. In both the original and validation cohorts, the classifier was reported to diagnose cytomegalovirus status with high specificity and sensitivity. According to the authors, the approach could potentially be generalized to other disease states and immunological phenotypes. Presence/absence analyses assumed roughly uniform sequencing depth across donors, an assumption that may not hold. A further reported finding was that TCR beta sequences accurately predicted the HLA-A and HLA-B alleles for most subjects in the first cohort.

As to this clone: Its cognate antigen has yet to be identified.

The cohort comprised around 690 healthy bone marrow donors. All cohort members were sampled while nominally healthy, although unrecorded immune exposures were likely present. The donor was CMV seronegative and belonged to the group of several hundred seronegative cohort members. Every donor gave a peripheral blood sample, and the peripheral blood mononuclear cells from that sample were used for TCR beta sequencing. The Qiagen DNeasy Blood Extraction Kit was used to extract genomic DNA from the blood cell samples. CDR1 and CDR2 (MDHEN, SYDVKM) derive from the germline V gene. Including the terminal cysteine and phenylalanine, the CDR3 comprises 12 residues. The only DNA kept is the CDR3, 36 bases in frame from the first base. V lost 6 bases and J lost 2 bases; the stretch between them is 8 bases long. Libraries were constructed by the immunoSEQ multiplex PCR assay. For the multiplex PCR, a mixture combining 60 forward primers for TCR Vbeta segments and 13 reverse primers for TCR Jbeta segments was used. The CDR3 region of rearranged TCR beta genes was amplified from genomic DNA by a multiplex PCR assay. The amplified TCR beta libraries were sequenced on the Illumina HiSeq System as 87-base-pair reads. Turning to the authors' computational methods: Across the 600 to 700 repertoires, a later analysis counted roughly 77 million unique TCR beta chains, 9.5 million to 12 million of which were shared by at least two donors. Raw reads were error-corrected and collapsed into unique sequences by a nearest-neighbor algorithm in which closely related sequences were merged to remove PCR and sequencing errors. CDR3 sequences were aligned to IMGT reference sequences to assign V, D and J gene segments. Each retained sequence needed at least a six-nucleotide match to both a V gene segment and a J gene segment. A rearrangement was called productive if the CDR3 had no stop codons and remained in frame with V and J, and every other rearrangement was called non-productive. CDR3 was defined according to IMGT convention as the region running from the second conserved V-encoded cysteine to the conserved J-encoded phenylalanine. Sequences without an unambiguous match to a single V gene segment were excluded from the earlier analysis of 587 of the donors. In an earlier analysis of almost 600 of the donors, a V segment was called functional when productive rearrangements were above 56.7%, and segregating when the standard deviation between donors exceeded 5%. A statistical classification framework was developed to diagnose cytomegalovirus status using the catalog of TCR beta chain sequences. V and J gene assignment, in a later analysis, came from comparing TCR nucleotide sequences with IMGT/GENE-DB human TR gene sequences. The TCRdist pipeline was used in a later analysis to assign CDR3 sequences and most-parsimonious VDJ recombination scenarios. In a later analysis, each TCR beta chain was defined by its CDR3 amino acid sequence together with its V-gene family, and reads lacking a unique V-gene family were excluded. To address suspected cross-contamination and a sequencing artifact, a later analysis removed over 500 highly shared, low-generation-probability nucleotide sequences. In a later analysis, a clonal expansion index for each public chain was calculated from normalized within-repertoire ranks of inferred template counts. In a later analysis, generation probabilities were computed with a VDJ recombination model fitted to out-of-frame rearrangements, and the resulting probabilities were checked against IGoR. In a later analysis, TCR-TCR, TCR-HLA and TCR-CMV co-occurrence was scored with hypergeometric tests, and a repertoire-size bias correction was applied to TCR pairs. False discovery rates were estimated in a later analysis by permuting HLA or CMV assignments 20 times. In a later analysis, co-occurring TCRs were grouped with DBSCAN, and TCRdist sequence similarity was added when clustering was performed within HLA-allele-positive subsets. For co-occurrence clustering, repertoires with fewer than 30,000 or more than 120,000 public chains were excluded, along with five repertoires with anomalous nucleotide sharing. TCRdb obtained this table from immuneACCESS and retained in-frame rearrangements with V and J assigned. These tables miss some clones; where compared with another copy, unresolved V genes account for less than half of the shortfall, and the remainder is unexplained. The V and J calls and the clone size are those of that table, but D and trimming were determined from the DNA. The sample's records list just under 60,000 clones. The top ten clones comprise 3.5% to 4% of the sample.

The receptor's source is a male donor in good health and CMV-seronegative. Material: PBMCs. The chain is encoded by TRBV28 joined to TRBJ2-7; D gene: possibly TRBD1, on 6 matching bases. The CDR3 reads CASRDSTYEQYF. The nucleotides are TGTGCCAGCAGGGACAGTACCTACGAGCAGTACTTC. Joined to the reference TRBV28 and TRBJ2-7 proteins, this CDR3 gives the full variable domain: DVKVTQSSRYLVKRTGEKVFLECVQDMDHENMFWYRQDPGLGLRLIYFSYDVKMKEKGDIPEGYSVSREKKERFSLILESASTNQTSMYLCASRDSTYEQYFGPGTRLTVT.